This T cell receptor (beta chain) was identified in a study of blood T cell repertoires in COVID-19 (dated by TCRdb to the early 2020s). Regarding the research as a whole: Collaborator samples came from the United States, Italy and Spain and covered acute and convalescent phases of COVID-19. The material from the prospective study consisted of cDNA or gDNA derived from T cells, B-cell-depleted T cells, or PBMCs. The dataset comprised deeply sampled blood TCRbeta repertoires from subjects exposed to, actively infected with, or recovered from COVID-19. The repertoires were made available in a free public database intended to serve as a resource for research on the immune response to SARS-CoV-2. The samples were drawn from the first 160 participants of the ongoing ImmuneRACE study and from 950 to 1,500 subjects provided by 6 global collaborators. The sample metadata nearly always contained a de-identified subject ID, COVID-19 status, age in years and sex. Where HLA class I and class II types were available, the types were taken from metadata supplied by the sample provider, not from assay-based typing. Results and caveats for the whole study, not just this receptor: The amount of clinical and demographic metadata varied by source and participant and was provided uncurated.

Enrolling through a virtual design, the prospective study's participants ranged in age from about 18 to 100 years and lived across roughly 24 United States geographic areas. In the prospective study, participants were assigned to cohorts based on the clinical history participants reported in a screening survey and a study questionnaire. For ImmuneRACE Cohort 3, a participant was defined as recovered based on two consecutive negative NP/OP PCR tests, clearance by a healthcare professional, or resolution of symptoms. Each participant in the prospective study had whole blood, serum and a nasopharyngeal or oropharyngeal swab collected by mobile phlebotomists. Participants in the prospective study had the option to provide additional blood draws and questionnaires over a 2-month period. Blood samples from the prospective study were shipped frozen or at room temperature prior to DNA extraction. The CDR3 runs 11 residues from the cysteine to the phenylalanine. CDR3 DNA only is kept here, 33 bases in frame from base 1. V and J lose 6 bases and 15 bases, and a span of 15 bases separates them. The germline V gene provides CDR1 SNHLY and CDR2 FYNNEI.

The immunoSEQ Assay, a bias-controlled multiplex PCR, was used to amplify TCRbeta CDR3 regions from genomic DNA. As for how the authors treated the data: Nucleated cell counts per sample were estimated from amplification of reference gene primers within the assay. To quantify the absolute abundance of each unique TCRbeta CDR3 rearrangement, sequence reads were collapsed and filtered. For each sample, productive Simpson clonality was calculated as the square root of Simpson's diversity index across productive rearrangements. The clones in this table, taken by TCRdb from immuneACCESS, are in-frame only. Not every clone is retained; where verified, under half of the shortfall comes from an unresolved V gene, and the cause of the rest is unknown. V, J and clone size were drawn from that table, and D and trimming were deduced from the DNA. The table for this sample lists roughly 180,000 clones; about 80% of them were counted only once. The top ten clonotypes cover more than 9.5% of the sample.

In the case of this clone: The clone's antigen remains unknown. No much larger clonotype is one base removed from it; base qualities were not supplied.

The origin of this receptor is a middle-aged man who had recovered from COVID-19. The sequence joins TRBV2 to TRBJ2-1, with a tentative D gene TRBD2 over 5 matching bases. The sequenced material came from PBMCs or T cells enriched from blood (not recorded which). The DNA sequence is given as TGTGCCAGCAGGGCCGGGATCGGCGGGTTCTTC. This sequence encodes CASRAGIGGFF.